This T cell receptor beta chain came from a study of blood T cell repertoires in COVID-19. Germline-derived CDR1 and CDR2 are SGHRS and YFSETQ. V shed 0 bases, J shed 3 bases, and the junction held 3 bases outside the gene matches. The CDR3 spans 16 residues. Libraries were prepared by immunoSEQ multiplex PCR; TCRdb keeps only in-frame clonotypes and omits some of them. The repertoire consists of about 200,000 clones, with 65% to 85% occurring once and the leading ten covering 7.5%. The chain couples TRBV5-1 to TRBJ1-2; 12 bases agree with TRBD1. The TCR comes from a man aged 35 to 55 who had recovered from COVID-19. Sequences were obtained from PBMCs or T cells enriched from blood (not recorded which). CDR3 nucleotide sequence: TGCGCCAGCAGCTTGGAGGGACAGGGGGCCTACTATGGCTACACCTTC. Translated, it gives CASSLEGQGAYYGYTF.